These T cell receptor beta chains were read from a single sample in a study of Graves' ophthalmopathy and Graves' hyperthyroidism. MiXCR was run by TCRdb on the multiplex PCR reads, yielding one entry per CDR3 protein. The table lists about 400,000 distinct CDR3 sequences, approximately 20% of them singletons, with 1.6% in the top ten. Source material: peripheral blood. The receptors originated from a woman under 30 with Graves' ophthalmopathy. CDR3s include the opening cysteine and the closing phenylalanine or tryptophan. Fields, in order: clone size, V gene, D gene, J gene, CDR3 DNA, CDR3 protein. The D gene is left open where the match is weak. Size tells how often a clone was seen (once, few, many) or the class of an expanded clone, and some rows leave it out.

size: many; V: TRBV7-2; D: -; J: TRBJ2-7; DNA: TGTGCCAGCAGCTTAGGAGGGGGTAAATCCTACGAGCAGTACTTC; CDR3: CASSLGGGKSYEQYF
size: many; V: TRBV18; D: -; J: TRBJ2-4; DNA: TGTGCCAGCTCACCGGATCCACAGGTGAACATTCAGTACTTC; CDR3: CASSPDPQVNIQYF
size: many; V: TRBV7-3; D: -; J: TRBJ2-2; DNA: TGTGCCAGCAGCTTAAATCCCATAGATTTTCCCGGGGAGCTGTTTTTT; CDR3: CASSLNPIDFPGELFF
size: many; V: TRBV6-4; D: TRBD1; J: TRBJ2-2; DNA: TGTGCCAGCAGACGCAAAGGACAGGGTACAAACACCGGGGAGCTGTTTTTT; CDR3: CASRRKGQGTNTGELFF
size: many; V: TRBV28; D: -; J: TRBJ2-5; DNA: TGTGCCAGCAGCGCTCCCCGGGCCCAAGAGACCCAGTACTTC; CDR3: CASSAPRAQETQYF
size: many; V: TRBV6-1; D: -; J: TRBJ2-5; DNA: TGTGCCAGCAGATGGGGTCAGGGGAGTACGGAGACCCAGTACTTC; CDR3: CASRWGQGSTETQYF
size: many; V: TRBV6-5; D: TRBD1; J: TRBJ1-6; DNA: TGTGCCAGCAACGTACTCACACAGGGGGCAGATTCACCCCTCCACTTT; CDR3: CASNVLTQGADSPLHF
size: -; V: TRBV7-8; D: -; J: TRBJ1-1; DNA: TGTGCCAGCAGGTTCCTGAGGGCAGGGGTGAACACTGAAGCTTTCTTT; CDR3: CASRFLRAGVNTEAFF
size: many; V: TRBV5-1; D: -; J: TRBJ2-7; DNA: TGCGCCAGCAGCTCCCTTAGCGGATACGAGCAGTACTTC; CDR3: CASSSLSGYEQYF
size: many; V: TRBV5-1; D: -; J: TRBJ1-1; DNA: TGTGCCAGCAGCTTAGAGGGGAACACTGAAGCTTTCTTT; CDR3: CASSLEGNTEAFF